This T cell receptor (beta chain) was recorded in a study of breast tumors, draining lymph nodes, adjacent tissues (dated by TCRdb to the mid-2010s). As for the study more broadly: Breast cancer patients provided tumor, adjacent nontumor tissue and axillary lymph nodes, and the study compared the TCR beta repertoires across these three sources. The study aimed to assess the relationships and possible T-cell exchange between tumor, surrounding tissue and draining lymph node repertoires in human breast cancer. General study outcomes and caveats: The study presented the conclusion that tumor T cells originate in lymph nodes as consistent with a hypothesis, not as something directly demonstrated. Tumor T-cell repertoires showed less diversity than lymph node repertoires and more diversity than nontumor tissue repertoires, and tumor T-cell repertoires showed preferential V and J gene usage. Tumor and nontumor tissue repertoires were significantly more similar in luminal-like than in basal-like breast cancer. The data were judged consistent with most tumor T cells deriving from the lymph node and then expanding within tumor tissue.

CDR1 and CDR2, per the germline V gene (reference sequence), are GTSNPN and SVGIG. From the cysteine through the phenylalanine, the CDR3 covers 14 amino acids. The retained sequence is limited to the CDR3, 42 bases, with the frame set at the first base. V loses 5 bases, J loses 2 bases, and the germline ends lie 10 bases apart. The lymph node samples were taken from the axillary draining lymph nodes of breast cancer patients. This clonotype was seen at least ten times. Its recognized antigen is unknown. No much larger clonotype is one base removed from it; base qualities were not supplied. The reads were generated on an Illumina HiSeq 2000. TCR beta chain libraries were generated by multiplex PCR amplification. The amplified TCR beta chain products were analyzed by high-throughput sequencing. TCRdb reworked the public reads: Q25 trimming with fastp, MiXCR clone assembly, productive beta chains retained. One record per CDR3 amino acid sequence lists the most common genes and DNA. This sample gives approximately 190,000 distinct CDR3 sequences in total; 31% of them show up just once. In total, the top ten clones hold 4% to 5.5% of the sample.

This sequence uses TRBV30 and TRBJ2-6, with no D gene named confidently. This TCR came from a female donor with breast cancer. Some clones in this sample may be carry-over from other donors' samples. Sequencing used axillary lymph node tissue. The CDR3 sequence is CAWGKGTGANVLTF. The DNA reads TGTGCCTGGGGTAAAGGGACTGGGGCCAACGTCCTGACTTTC.